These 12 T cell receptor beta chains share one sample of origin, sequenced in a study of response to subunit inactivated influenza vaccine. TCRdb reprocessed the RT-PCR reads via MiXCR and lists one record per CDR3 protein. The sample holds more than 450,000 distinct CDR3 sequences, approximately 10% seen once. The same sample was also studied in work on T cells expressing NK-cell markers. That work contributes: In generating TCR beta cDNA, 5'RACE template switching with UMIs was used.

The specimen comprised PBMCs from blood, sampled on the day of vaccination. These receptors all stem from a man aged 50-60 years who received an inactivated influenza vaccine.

CDR3 in amino acids: CASSAGPTGDVYQPQHF. The CDR3 nucleotides read TGCGCCAGCAGCGCCGGCCCGACAGGGGACGTCTATCAGCCCCAGCATTTT. The chain joins TRBV5-1 to TRBJ1-5; 8 bases align to TRBD1. Per the germline V gene, CDR1 is SGHRS and CDR2 is YFSETQ. The trim removed 4 bases at V and 5 bases at J, leaving 14 bases unmatched. The CDR3 length is 17 residues.

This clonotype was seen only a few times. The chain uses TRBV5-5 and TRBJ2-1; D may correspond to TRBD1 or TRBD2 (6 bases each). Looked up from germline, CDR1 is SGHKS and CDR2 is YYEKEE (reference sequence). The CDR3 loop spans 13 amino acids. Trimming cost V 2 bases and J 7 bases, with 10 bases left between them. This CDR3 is CASSFQGRNEQFF. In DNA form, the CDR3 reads TGTGCCAGCAGCTTCCAGGGGAGGAATGAGCAGTTCTTC.

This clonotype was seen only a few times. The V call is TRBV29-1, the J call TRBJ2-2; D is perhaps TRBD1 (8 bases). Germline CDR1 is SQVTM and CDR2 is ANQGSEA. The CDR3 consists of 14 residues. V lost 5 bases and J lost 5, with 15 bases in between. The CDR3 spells CSVPQGGYTGELFF. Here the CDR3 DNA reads TGCAGCGTTCCACAGGGGGGGTATACCGGGGAGCTGTTTTTT.

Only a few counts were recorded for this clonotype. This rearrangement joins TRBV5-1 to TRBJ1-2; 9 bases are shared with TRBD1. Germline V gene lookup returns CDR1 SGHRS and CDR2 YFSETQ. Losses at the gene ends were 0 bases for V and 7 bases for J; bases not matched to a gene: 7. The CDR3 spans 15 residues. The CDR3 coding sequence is TGCGCCAGCAGCTTGGCACCGGGACAGGGTGCTGGCTACACCTTC. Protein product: CASSLAPGQGAGYTF.

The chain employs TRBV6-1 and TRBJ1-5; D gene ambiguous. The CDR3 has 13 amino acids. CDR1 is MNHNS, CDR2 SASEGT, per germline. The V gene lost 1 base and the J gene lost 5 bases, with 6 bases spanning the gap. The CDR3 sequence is CASSEDPYQPQHF. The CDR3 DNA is TGTGCCAGCAGTGAAGACCCTTATCAGCCCCAGCATTTT.

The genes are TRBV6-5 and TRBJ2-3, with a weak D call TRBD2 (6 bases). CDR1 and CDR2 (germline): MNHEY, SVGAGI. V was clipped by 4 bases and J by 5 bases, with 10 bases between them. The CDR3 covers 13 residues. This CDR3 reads CASSFLGGDTQYF. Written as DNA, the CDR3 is TGTGCCAGCAGTTTCTTGGGGGGAGATACGCAGTATTTT.

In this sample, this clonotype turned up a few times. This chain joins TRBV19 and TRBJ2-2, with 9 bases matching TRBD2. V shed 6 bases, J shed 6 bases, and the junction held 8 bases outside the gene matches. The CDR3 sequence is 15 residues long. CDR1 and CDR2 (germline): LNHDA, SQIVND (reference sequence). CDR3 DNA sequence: TGTGCCAGTAGCCCAGCGGGAGGTATAGCCGGGGAGCTGTTTTTT. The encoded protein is CASSPAGGIAGELFF.

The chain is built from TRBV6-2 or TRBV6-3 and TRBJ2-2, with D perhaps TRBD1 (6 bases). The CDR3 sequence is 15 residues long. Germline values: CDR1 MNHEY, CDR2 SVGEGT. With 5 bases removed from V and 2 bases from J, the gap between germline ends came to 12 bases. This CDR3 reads CASSRYRVNTGELFF. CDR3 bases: TGTGCCAGCAGTAGGTACAGGGTAAACACCGGGGAGCTGTTTTTT.

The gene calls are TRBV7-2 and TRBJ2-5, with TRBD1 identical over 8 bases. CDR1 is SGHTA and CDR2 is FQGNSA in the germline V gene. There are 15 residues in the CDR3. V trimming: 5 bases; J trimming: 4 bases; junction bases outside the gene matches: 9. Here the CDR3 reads CASSIQWTGSETQYF. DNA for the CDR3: TGTGCCAGCAGCATCCAATGGACAGGGTCAGAGACCCAGTACTTC.

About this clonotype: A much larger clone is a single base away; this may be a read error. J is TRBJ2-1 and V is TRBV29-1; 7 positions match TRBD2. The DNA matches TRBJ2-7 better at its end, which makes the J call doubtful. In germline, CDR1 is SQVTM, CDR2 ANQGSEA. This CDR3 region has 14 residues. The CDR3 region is CSVAAAGAYNEQYF. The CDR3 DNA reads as TGCAGCGTTGCAGCGGCGGGAGCTTACAATGAGCAGTACTTC.

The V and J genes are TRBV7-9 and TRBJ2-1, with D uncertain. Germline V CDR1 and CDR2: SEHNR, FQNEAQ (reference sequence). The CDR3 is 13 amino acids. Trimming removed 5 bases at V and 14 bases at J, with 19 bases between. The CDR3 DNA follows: TGTGCCAGCAGCAGCGACCAGGTTGAACCGGAGTTCTTC. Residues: CASSSDQVEPEFF.

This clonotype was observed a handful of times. The DNA of the CDR3 is TGTGCCAGCAAAGACTACGGACAGGGGAACAATGAGCAGTTCTTC. This gives the protein CASKDYGQGNNEQFF. This chain uses TRBV6-2 or TRBV6-3 with TRBJ2-1, with 9 bases matching TRBD1. Trimming at V came to 7 bases and at J to 5 bases, leaving 9 bases not matched to a gene. This CDR3 comprises 15 residues. Germline CDR1 is MNHEY and CDR2 is SVGEGT.